These 30 T cell receptor beta chains share one sample of origin, sequenced in a study of cytomegalovirus exposure and HLA in healthy donors. It was with 60 Vbeta and 13 Jbeta primers that the PCR ran. Data came from immunoSEQ multiplex PCR; TCRdb stores just in-frame clones and leaves some out. The top ten clones hold approximately 6.1% of a sample with some 110,000 clones, approximately 86% of them seen once. The source material was PBMCs. The receptor source for this set is a man aged 18 to 30 in good health and CMV-seronegative.

J is TRBJ1-1 and V is TRBV9, with 11 positions matching TRBD1. The germline V gene has CDR1 SGDLS and CDR2 YYNGEE. The V gene end was trimmed by 0 bases and the J gene end by 4 bases; junction bases not matched to a gene: 8. This CDR3 region has 17 residues. Written as DNA, the CDR3 is TGTGCCAGCAGCGTAGTAGCAGTGGGACAGGGGGGCACTGAAGCTTTCTTT. It specifies CASSVVAVGQGGTEAFF.

V usage is TRBV2 and J usage is TRBJ2-7; 7 bases match TRBD1. Germline lookup yields CDR1 SNHLY and CDR2 FYNNEI. Trimming cost V 7 bases and J 0 bases; bases outside gene matches: 6. The CDR3 is 14 residues long. The CDR3 here is CASTGQASSYEQYF. The CDR3 coding sequence is TGTGCCAGCACTGGACAGGCGAGCTCCTACGAGCAGTACTTC.

The gene calls are TRBV28 and TRBJ1-2; 8 bases are a match to TRBD1. The CDR3 extends over 12 amino acids. In germline, CDR1 is MDHEN, CDR2 SYDVKM. Trimming cost V 5 bases and J 7 bases; bases outside gene matches: 3. The chain's CDR3 is CASSGQGSGYTF. In DNA, the CDR3 is TGTGCCAGCAGTGGACAGGGCTCTGGCTACACCTTC.

The chain has TRBV14 and TRBJ1-2; 7 nucleotides agree with TRBD1. CDR1 and CDR2 (germline): SGHDN, FVKESK. This CDR3 region has 15 residues. Unmatched junction bases numbered 9, after V lost 4 bases and J lost 4 bases. In DNA form, the CDR3 reads TGTGCCAGCAGCCCCTCCCGGACAGGTTTCTATGGCTACACCTTC. Translation gives CASSPSRTGFYGYTF.

The chain links TRBV10-3 to TRBJ2-1; D may be TRBD2 (6 bases). The CDR3 has 16 residues. Germline V gene sequence: CDR1 ENHRY, CDR2 SYGVKD. V was shortened by 0 bases and J by 3 bases, with 12 bases between the two germline ends. The CDR3 DNA is TGTGCCATCAGTGAGTCGATTCGCGGGAACTACAATGAGCAGTTCTTC. Its translation: CAISESIRGNYNEQFF.

The chain joins TRBV10-3 to TRBJ2-7, with 7 bases aligning to TRBD1. V lost 2 bases and J lost 12; bases outside the gene matches: 7. CDR1 ENHRY and CDR2 SYGVKD come from the germline V gene. The CDR3 is 12 residues long. In DNA, the CDR3 is TGTGCCATCAGTGAGGGGGACAGCCTGCCGTACTTC. Its protein product is CAISEGDSLPYF.

About this clone: A junction boundary mismatches the germline segment, possibly from a read error. The chain has TRBV7-9 and TRBJ1-1; possibly TRBD1 for D (6 bases). Germline lookup yields CDR1 SEHNR and CDR2 FQNEAQ (reference sequence). This CDR3 is 12 amino acids long. This CDR3 reads CSSSSDSYEAFF. The CDR3 DNA sequence: TGTTCCAGCAGCTCGGACAGCTATGAAGCTTTCTTT.

The genes are TRBV27 and TRBJ2-3; D is possibly TRBD2 (6 bases). The CDR3 has 11 residues. With 4 bases removed from V and 8 bases from J, the gap between germline ends came to 7 bases. Germline CDR1 MNHEY, CDR2 SMNVEV (reference sequence). CDR3 nucleotides: TGTGCCAGCAGTTCAGCGGGTACGCAGTATTTT. Encoded protein: CASSSAGTQYF.

The genes are TRBV27 and TRBJ1-3; TRBD1 might be the D (5 bases). The length of the CDR3 is 13 residues. V lost 8 bases to trimming and J lost 3 bases, with 11 bases between them. The germline gives CDR1 MNHEY, CDR2 SMNVEV (reference sequence). Here the CDR3 reads CASSLGRGNTIYF. CDR3 bases: TGTGCCAGCTCCCTGGGGCGTGGAAACACCATATATTTT.

The chain employs TRBV6-5 and TRBJ1-1; TRBD1 is a possible D gene (5 bases). The ends were cut back, 0 bases at V and 1 base at J, with 9 bases in the middle. This CDR3 is 15 amino acids long. CDR1 is MNHEY, CDR2 SVGAGI, per germline. CDR3 protein: CASSYSEGPNTEAFF. In DNA form, the CDR3 reads TGTGCCAGCAGTTACTCGGAGGGACCGAACACTGAAGCTTTCTTT.

A few counts support this clone. The chain joins TRBV5-1 to TRBJ2-4; TRBD2 matches 7 bases. V shed 0 bases, J shed 8 bases, and the junction held 11 bases outside the gene matches. In germline, CDR1 is SGHRS, CDR2 YFSETQ. The CDR3 covers 16 residues. CDR3 residues: CASSLEGRGSGDIQYF. CDR3 nucleotides: TGCGCCAGCAGCTTGGAGGGGCGGGGGTCCGGGGACATTCAGTACTTC. Using reference TRBV5-1 and TRBJ2-4 for the parts outside the CDR3, the full variable domain is KAGVTQTPRYLIKTRGQQVTLSCSPISGHRSVSWYQQTPGQGLQFLFEYFSETQRNKGNFPGRFSGRQFSNSRSEMNVSTLELGDSALYLCASSLEGRGSGDIQYFGAGTRLSVL.

The rearrangement links TRBV5-4 to TRBJ1-1, with D tentatively TRBD1 (5 bases). This CDR3 spans 12 amino acids. Germline CDR1 SGHNT, CDR2 YYREEE (reference sequence). The V end lost 7 bases, the J end lost 1 base, and 8 bases lay between the germline ends. CDR3 amino acids: CASGGTNTEAFF. In nucleotides, the CDR3 is TGTGCCAGCGGAGGGACGAACACTGAAGCTTTCTTT.

V and J are TRBV6-5 and TRBJ1-2, with D possibly matching TRBD1 (5 bases). Per germline, CDR1 MNHEY and CDR2 SVGAGI. CDR3 length equals 13 residues. Trimming took 7 bases from V and 5 from J, leaving 14 bases between them. The DNA for the CDR3 is TGTGCCAGCACCTTTGAGGGACTTTATGGCTACACCTTC. Its protein product is CASTFEGLYGYTF.

The sample holds a few counts of this clone. This chain uses TRBV6-5 with TRBJ2-1, with 7 bases that match TRBD1. The CDR3 has 14 residues. V lost 3 bases and J lost 9; bases outside the gene matches: 8. Germline CDR1 is MNHEY and CDR2 is SVGAGI. CDR3 DNA sequence: TGTGCCAGCAGTTATAACAGGGGTTCTGGTGAGCAGTTCTTC. Amino acid sequence: CASSYNRGSGEQFF.

The rearrangement joins TRBV6-1 to TRBJ1-1; D uncertain. The CDR3 is 12 residues long. CDR1 MNHNS and CDR2 SASEGT come from the germline V gene. Trimming left V 5 bases short and J 5 bases short, with 9 bases between. The CDR3 spells CASSLMRTEAFF. The CDR3 DNA reads TGTGCCAGCAGTCTTATGAGAACTGAAGCTTTCTTT.

This clone was picked up a small number of times. V usage is TRBV4-3 and J usage is TRBJ2-7; TRBD2 matches at 8 bases. This CDR3 is 16 amino acids long. After removal of 1 base from V and 0 bases from J, the junction contained 5 bases not matched to a gene. Germline lookup yields CDR1 LGHNA and CDR2 YSLEER. CDR3 DNA sequence: TGCGCCAGCAGCCAAGTAACGGGAGGGCCCTCCTACGAGCAGTACTTC. It yields the protein CASSQVTGGPSYEQYF.

This clone was detected only a few times. V is TRBV4-3 and J is TRBJ1-4; D is unclear. The CDR3 length is 17 residues. CDR1 LGHNA and CDR2 YSLEER come from the germline V gene. The germline V and J ends were trimmed by 0 bases and 0 bases, with 11 bases remaining between them. The CDR3 coding sequence is TGCGCCAGCAGCCAAGAGATCATAACGGCAACTAATGAAAAACTGTTTTTT. Translating gives CASSQEIITATNEKLFF.

The V call is TRBV7-9, the J call TRBJ2-7, with TRBD2 as a possible D gene (6 bases). Germline loops: CDR1 SEHNR, CDR2 FQNEAQ (reference sequence). V lost 0 bases and J 5 bases, leaving 11 bases between the germline ends. CDR3 length equals 14 residues. CDR3 loop: CASSLAWRVNEQYF. In DNA, the CDR3 is TGTGCCAGCAGCTTAGCCTGGAGGGTCAACGAGCAGTACTTC.

Concerning this clone itself: The junction and the germline gene differ at one end; a read error may be behind it. CDR3: CSSSWDFNEQFF. CDR3 in DNA: TGTTCCAGCAGCTGGGACTTCAATGAGCAGTTCTTC. V is TRBV7-9 and J is TRBJ2-1; D is perhaps TRBD2 (6 bases). The germline V gene has CDR1 SEHNR and CDR2 FQNEAQ (reference sequence). This CDR3 spans 12 amino acids. Looking up the rest from reference TRBV7-9 and TRBJ2-1 gives the full variable domain: DTGVSQNPRHKITKRGQNVTFRCDPISEHNRLYWYRQTLGQGPEFLTYFQNEAQLEKSRLLSDRFSAERPKGSFSTLEIQRTEQGDSAMYLCSSSWDFNEQFFGPGTRLTVL.

V and J are TRBV4-2 and TRBJ2-2, with D possibly matching TRBD2 (5 bases). The V end lost 2 bases, the J end lost 7 bases, and 11 bases lay between the germline ends. CDR3 length: 14 amino acids. CDR1 and CDR2 (germline): LGHNA, YNFKEQ. In DNA form, the CDR3 reads TGTGCCAGCAGCCAACAGGTCGGGGACGGGGAGCTGTTTTTT. Its translation is CASSQQVGDGELFF.

V and J are TRBV4-1 and TRBJ2-1, with 12 nucleotides matching TRBD2. The junction had 4 bases not matched to a gene; V was cut back by 9 bases and J by 4 bases. The length of the CDR3 is 14 residues. The germline V gene has CDR1 MGHRA and CDR2 YSYEKL. The CDR3 is CASSGLAGYNEQFF. The CDR3 DNA sequence: TGCGCCAGTTCGGGACTAGCGGGTTACAATGAGCAGTTCTTC.

V usage is TRBV30 and J usage is TRBJ2-7; 9 bases line up with TRBD1. The CDR3 has 14 amino acids. After removal of 3 bases from V and 0 bases from J, the junction contained 3 bases not matched to a gene. Germline V CDR1 and CDR2: GTSNPN, SVGIG (reference sequence). The CDR3 loop is CAWSGTGFSYEQYF. The CDR3 region has the DNA TGTGCCTGGAGCGGGACAGGGTTCTCCTACGAGCAGTACTTC.

The chain couples TRBV7-6 to TRBJ2-7; 7 bases map to TRBD2. CDR1 is SGHVS and CDR2 is FNYEAQ in the germline V gene. The CDR3 has 17 residues. J was trimmed by 5 bases and V by 5 bases; bases with no gene match: 18. CDR3 region: CASSDPYRGRPPDEQYF. DNA for the CDR3: TGTGCCAGCAGCGATCCCTACCGCGGGAGACCCCCTGACGAGCAGTACTTC.

The J gene is TRBJ1-2, the V gene TRBV14; no definite D call. The germline gives CDR1 SGHDN, CDR2 FVKESK. Trimming removed 4 bases from V and 4 bases from J, with 10 bases in between. The CDR3 has 13 amino acids. The CDR3 loop is CASSPDTPYGYTF. The CDR3 bases are TGTGCCAGCAGCCCCGACACACCCTATGGCTACACCTTC.

V usage is TRBV6-6 and J usage is TRBJ1-1; 7 bases line up with TRBD1. The ends lost 0 bases at V and 5 bases at J; junction bases unmatched: 6. Germline V gene sequence: CDR1 MNHNY, CDR2 SVGAGI (reference sequence). This CDR3 spans 15 amino acids. CDR3 in DNA: TGTGCCAGCAGTTACTCTTCAGGGGGAAGTACTGAAGCTTTCTTT. It encodes CASSYSSGGSTEAFF.

V usage is TRBV28 and J usage is TRBJ2-7; D is possibly TRBD2 (6 bases). Trimming stripped 2 bases from V and 5 bases from J, with 19 bases between. The CDR3 is 16 amino acids. CDR1 MDHEN and CDR2 SYDVKM come from the germline V gene. In nucleotides, the CDR3 is TGTGCCAGCAGTTTACAGGCCCCGGGAGCCGGCCACGAGCAGTACTTC. This codes for CASSLQAPGAGHEQYF.

The chain links TRBV2 to TRBJ1-5, with D unclear. From germline, CDR1 is SNHLY and CDR2 FYNNEI. V lost 4 bases, J lost 3 bases, and 7 bases lay in between. The CDR3 runs 13 residues. Written as DNA, the CDR3 is TGTGCCAGCAGTGCGGGGTCCAATCAGCCCCAGCATTTT. Translating gives CASSAGSNQPQHF.

The table lists this clone with a count of one. The chain links TRBV19 to TRBJ1-1; a possible D gene is TRBD1 (5 bases). CDR3 size: 15 residues. Per the germline V gene, CDR1 is LNHDA and CDR2 is SQIVND (reference sequence). V was cut by 5 bases and J by 0 bases, with 13 bases left in between. The CDR3 sequence is CASSLETALNTEAFF. The CDR3 DNA is TGTGCCAGTAGTCTCGAGACAGCTCTGAACACTGAAGCTTTCTTT.

The chain uses TRBV4-1 and TRBJ2-1; TRBD2 matches 16 bases. Germline lookup yields CDR1 MGHRA and CDR2 YSYEKL. This CDR3 has 19 amino acids. J lost 6 bases, V lost 3 bases, and 11 bases had no gene match. The chain's CDR3 is CASSHPGLAGGPRSNEQFF. CDR3 in DNA: TGCGCCAGCAGCCACCCGGGACTAGCGGGAGGGCCTAGGAGCAATGAGCAGTTCTTC.

J is TRBJ1-1 and V is TRBV7-9; the D is unclear. V lost 5 bases and J 4 bases, leaving 11 bases between the germline ends. Germline V gene data show CDR1 as SEHNR and CDR2 as FQNEAQ (reference sequence). The CDR3 is 13 residues long. The CDR3 sequence: CASSDSESTEAFF. Written as DNA, the CDR3 is TGTGCCAGCAGCGACTCGGAAAGCACTGAAGCTTTCTTT.